What follows describes a single T cell receptor beta chain. This entry comes from a study of blood T cells in healthy people across ages. Through a sample-barcoded 5' primer and a J-beta primer mix, a second PCR was run for roughly 6 to 11 cycles. MiXCR, applied by TCRdb to the 5' RACE reads, yields one record per CDR3 protein. There are approximately 600,000 distinct CDR3 sequences in the sample; around three fifths occur only once, and 35% to 40% lies in the top ten. The CDR3 runs 17 residues. V was clipped by 1 base and J by 11 bases; unmatched bases: 17. The germline CDR1 and CDR2 sequences are DFQATT and SNEGSKA (reference sequence).

Input material: blood. The receptor comes from a man in his sixties in good health. The chain uses TRBV20-1 and TRBJ2-5, with TRBD2 identical over 12 bases. The CDR3 loop is CSARANLLAGGLNEQYF. Written as DNA, the CDR3 is TGCAGTGCTAGAGCTAACCTACTAGCGGGGGGTCTCAATGAGCAGTACTTC.